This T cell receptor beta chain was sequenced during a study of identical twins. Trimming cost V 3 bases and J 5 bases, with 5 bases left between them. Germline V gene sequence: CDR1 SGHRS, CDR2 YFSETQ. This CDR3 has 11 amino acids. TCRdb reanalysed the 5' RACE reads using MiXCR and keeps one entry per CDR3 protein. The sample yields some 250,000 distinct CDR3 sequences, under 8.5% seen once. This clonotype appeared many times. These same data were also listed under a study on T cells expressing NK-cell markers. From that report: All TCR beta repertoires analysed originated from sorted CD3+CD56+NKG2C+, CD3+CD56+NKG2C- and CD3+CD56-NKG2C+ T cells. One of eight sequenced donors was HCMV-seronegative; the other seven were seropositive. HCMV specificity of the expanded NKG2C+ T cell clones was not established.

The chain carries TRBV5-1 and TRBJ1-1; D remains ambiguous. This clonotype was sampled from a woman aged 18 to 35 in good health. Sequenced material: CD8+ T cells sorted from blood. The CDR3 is CASSSATEAFF. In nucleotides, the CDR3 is TGCGCCAGCAGCTCGGCGACTGAAGCTTTCTTT.